One and the same sample provided the 24 T cell receptor beta chains below, sequenced in a study of OX40 agonist ivuxolimab in advanced cancers. Assay: immunoSEQ multiplex PCR; the TCRdb copy retains only in-frame clones and omits some. The table has about 33,000 clones, about 81% seen once; the top ten hold 22%. The sample was CD4+ or CD8+ T cells sorted from blood, taken in a trial of the OX40 agonist ivuxolimab. Every receptor here comes from an adult with an advanced solid tumor such as melanoma, head and neck, liver or kidney cancer.

The J gene is TRBJ2-1, the V gene TRBV5-1, with 11 bases matching TRBD2. Germline lookup yields CDR1 SGHRS and CDR2 YFSETQ. This CDR3 comprises 16 residues. J lost 6 bases, V lost 3 bases, and 8 bases had no gene match. CDR3 sequence reads: CASSYLAGGRGNEQFF. Here the CDR3 DNA reads TGCGCCAGCAGCTACCTAGCGGGAGGACGGGGCAATGAGCAGTTCTTC.

The chain couples TRBV19 to TRBJ2-5; tentative D call: TRBD1 (5 bases). The better agreement between TRBJ2-7 and the DNA end casts doubt on the J call. The CDR3 runs to 14 residues. From germline, CDR1 is LNHDA and CDR2 SQIVND (reference sequence). In DNA form, the CDR3 reads TGTGCCAGTAGTATTCTTCTAGGGGTCAACGAGCAGTACTTC. Translation gives CASSILLGVNEQYF.

The genes are TRBV6-6 and TRBJ1-2, with 7 bases fitting TRBD1. The CDR3 length is 14 residues. Germline V gene sequence: CDR1 MNHNY, CDR2 SVGAGI (reference sequence). V gave up 6 bases and J gave up 4 bases; unmatched junction bases: 8. In nucleotides, the CDR3 is TGTGCCAGCAGCTCAACAGGACAGGCCTATGGCTACACCTTC. Encoded protein: CASSSTGQAYGYTF.

V and J are TRBV7-2 and TRBJ2-3; 8 nucleotides agree with TRBD1. Germline lookup yields CDR1 SGHTA and CDR2 FQGNSA. J lost 4 bases, V lost 5 bases, and 11 bases had no gene match. The CDR3 consists of 16 residues. CDR3 coding DNA: TGTGCCAGCAGCCGCCGGGACAGGATTGACGCAGATACGCAGTATTTT. Protein product: CASSRRDRIDADTQYF.

CDR3 residues: CASSGGISANEQFF. The CDR3, as DNA: TGCGCCAGCAGCGGCGGGATCTCGGCCAATGAGCAGTTCTTC. The J gene is TRBJ2-1, the V gene TRBV5-1; D is perhaps TRBD2 (6 bases). The V and J ends lost 4 bases and 6 bases respectively, with 14 bases between them. This CDR3 has 14 residues. Germline CDR1 reads SGHRS; CDR2 reads YFSETQ.

The rearrangement links TRBV29-1 to TRBJ2-1; 12 nucleotides align to TRBD2. This CDR3 comprises 15 residues. Looked up from germline, CDR1 is SQVTM and CDR2 is ANQGSEA. With V trimmed by 4 bases and J by 10 bases, 11 bases remained unmatched. The CDR3 DNA follows: TGCAGCGTTGTATTCCCTAGCGGGAGGGCCTTGGAGCAGTTCTTC. It encodes CSVVFPSGRALEQFF.

This chain links TRBV15 with TRBJ2-7; 14 bases align to TRBD2. The J segment lost 9 bases and the V segment lost 8 bases, leaving 9 bases of the junction unmatched. Germline V gene data show CDR1 as LNHNV and CDR2 as YYDKDF (reference sequence). The CDR3 consists of 14 residues. The CDR3 DNA reads as TGTGCCACCGAGGCCGGGACTAGCGGGAGTGGGCAGTACTTC. It is translated as CATEAGTSGSGQYF.

The chain recombines TRBV10-2 with TRBJ2-1; weak D call: TRBD1 (5 bases). CDR1 is WSHSY and CDR2 is SAAADI in the germline V gene. The CDR3 runs 14 residues. V dropped 4 bases and J dropped 2 bases, with 9 bases sitting between them. The chain's CDR3 is CASSVGQAYNEQFF. CDR3 DNA: TGCGCCAGCAGTGTAGGACAAGCCTACAATGAGCAGTTCTTC.

The chain has TRBV6-1 and TRBJ2-7; possible D gene TRBD2, 5 bases. CDR3 length: 13 amino acids. The germline gives CDR1 MNHNS, CDR2 SASEGT. V gave up 5 bases and J gave up 1 base, with 9 bases separating them. The CDR3 here is CASSRGPSYEQYF. The CDR3 region has the DNA TGTGCCAGCAGTCGAGGGCCTTCCTACGAGCAGTACTTC.

The chain links TRBV19 to TRBJ1-4; no clear D. V was trimmed by 9 bases and J by 3 bases, leaving 17 bases between them. The germline V gene encodes CDR1 LNHDA and CDR2 SQIVND (reference sequence). The CDR3 is 15 amino acids. Here the CDR3 reads CASKSFRGSNEKLFF. In DNA, the CDR3 is TGTGCCAGCAAATCCTTTCGGGGTTCTAATGAAAAACTGTTTTTT.

The chain combines TRBV9 with TRBJ2-1; D is possibly TRBD1 or TRBD2 (6 bases each). The CDR3 runs 14 residues. Germline-derived CDR1 and CDR2 are SGDLS and YYNGEE. Deletions cut 0 bases from V and 9 bases from J, with 13 bases between. The CDR3 DNA sequence: TGTGCCAGCAGCGTAGCTACGTCGGGGGCTGAGCAGTTCTTC. Residues: CASSVATSGAEQFF. Full variable domain (missing parts from reference TRBV9 and TRBJ2-1): DSGVTQTPKHLITATGQRVTLRCSPRSGDLSVYWYQQSLDQGLQFLIQYYNGEERAKGNILERFSAQQFPDLHSELNLSSLELGDSALYFCASSVATSGAEQFFGPGTRLTVL.

The chain joins TRBV11-2 to TRBJ2-3, with 10 positions matching TRBD2. The trim removed 1 base at V and 2 bases at J, leaving 6 bases unmatched. CDR3 size: 17 residues. Germline loops: CDR1 SGHAT, CDR2 FQNNGV. This CDR3 is CASSLGGSGGITDTQYF. The CDR3 nucleotides read TGTGCCAGCAGCTTAGGAGGTAGCGGGGGGATCACAGATACGCAGTATTTT. Using reference TRBV11-2 and TRBJ2-3 for the parts outside the CDR3, the full variable domain is EAGVAQSPRYKIIEKRQSVAFWCNPISGHATLYWYQQILGQGPKLLIQFQNNGVVDDSQLPKDRFSAERLKGVDSTLKIQPAKLEDSAVYLCASSLGGSGGITDTQYFGPGTRLTVL.

The V call is TRBV28, the J call TRBJ1-2, with 7 bases aligning to TRBD1. The CDR3 runs to 14 residues. Germline assignment: CDR1 MDHEN and CDR2 SYDVKM. Losses at the gene ends were 5 bases for V and 1 base for J; bases not matched to a gene: 4. The CDR3, as DNA: TGTGCCAGCAGTCTAGGGGGCATTAACTATGGCTACACCTTC. Its translation: CASSLGGINYGYTF.

The J gene is TRBJ2-2, the V gene TRBV7-8; weak D call: TRBD2 (6 bases). In germline, CDR1 is SGHVS, CDR2 FQNEAQ. Trimming stripped 1 base from V and 7 bases from J, with 13 bases between. This CDR3 region has 15 residues. The DNA of the CDR3 is TGTGCCAGCAGCTTAGTGGGGGGTAGCGGCGGGGAGCTGTTTTTT. Translated, it gives CASSLVGGSGGELFF.

V and J are TRBV7-9 and TRBJ2-3; 8 bases align to TRBD2. Losses at the gene ends were 4 bases for V and 3 bases for J; bases not matched to a gene: 9. The CDR3 is made up of 16 amino acids. Germline V gene sequence: CDR1 SEHNR, CDR2 FQNEAQ (reference sequence). The CDR3: CASSSRTSLGTDTQYF. The DNA of the CDR3 is TGTGCCAGCAGCTCAAGGACTAGCCTGGGGACAGATACGCAGTATTTT.

V and J are TRBV2 and TRBJ1-5; D is perhaps TRBD1 (5 bases). There are 15 residues in the CDR3. CDR1 SNHLY and CDR2 FYNNEI come from the germline V gene. V lost 1 base, J lost 4 bases, and 11 bases lay in between. The DNA for the CDR3 is TGTGCCAGCAGTGAAGGGGGGACGGGAAATCAGCCCCAGCATTTT. Translating gives CASSEGGTGNQPQHF.

This rearrangement joins TRBV19 to TRBJ2-3, with D possibly being TRBD2 (6 bases). The germline V gene encodes CDR1 LNHDA and CDR2 SQIVND (reference sequence). The CDR3 extends over 13 amino acids. Deletions cut 6 bases from V and 5 bases from J, with 12 bases between. The CDR3 DNA reads as TGTGCCAGTAGCGGGACTCTCAGAGATACGCAGTATTTT. This gives the protein CASSGTLRDTQYF.

The rearrangement uses TRBV5-8 and TRBJ1-5; D is unclear. CDR1 and CDR2 (germline): SGHTS, YDEGEE. Trimming cost V 6 bases and J 8 bases, with 15 bases left between them. The CDR3 is 13 residues long. CDR3 residues: CASNEARLKPQHF. The CDR3 bases are TGTGCCAGCAATGAAGCCAGGCTTAAGCCCCAGCATTTT.

The chain combines TRBV5-4 with TRBJ1-6; D may be TRBD1 (5 bases). Per germline, CDR1 SGHNT and CDR2 YYREEE (reference sequence). The CDR3 totals 16 residues. Trimming pared 3 bases from V and 7 bases from J, leaving 17 bases between. Written as DNA, the CDR3 is TGTGCCAGCAGCTGGGACGGCGAGACCAAAAATTCACCCCTCCACTTT. Its translation: CASSWDGETKNSPLHF. The full variable domain, completed using reference TRBV5-4 and TRBJ1-6, is ETGVTQSPTHLIKTRGQQVTLRCSSQSGHNTVSWYQQALGQGPQFIFQYYREEENGRGNFPPRFSGLQFPNYSSELNVNALELDDSALYLCASSWDGETKNSPLHFGNGTRLTVT.

The chain recombines TRBV21-1 with TRBJ2-5. The DNA end favors TRBJ2-7, so the J call may be wrong. TRBV21-1 is noted as a pseudogene. The CDR3 loop spans 16 amino acids. The CDR3 region is CASSPRSGRFIHEQYF. CDR3 bases: TGTGCCAGCAGCCCAAGGTCAGGACGGTTTATCCACGAGCAGTACTTC.

The V call is TRBV4-1, the J call TRBJ2-1; D perhaps matches TRBD2 (7 bases). Germline assignment: CDR1 MGHRA and CDR2 YSYEKL. This CDR3 is built from 19 residues. The V end lost 3 bases, the J end lost 0 bases, and 21 bases lay between the germline ends. CDR3 residues: CASSHETGRRLASYNEQFF. The DNA of the CDR3 is TGCGCCAGCAGCCACGAAACAGGGAGAAGACTAGCCTCCTACAATGAGCAGTTCTTC.

This clone has a handful of counts. The J gene is TRBJ2-7, the V gene TRBV6-5; TRBD1 matches 8 bases. The V gene's germline CDR1 is MNHEY and CDR2 SVGAGI. The CDR3 length is 14 residues. V lost 8 bases and J lost 5; bases outside the gene matches: 11. The CDR3 DNA reads TGTGCCAGCCGCCCAGGGGCAGGGGGCCACGAGCAGTACTTC. It yields the protein CASRPGAGGHEQYF.

This clone was detected only once. This chain connects TRBV6-1 to TRBJ1-2, with unresolved D. The CDR3 has 11 amino acids. The germline V gene has CDR1 MNHNS and CDR2 SASEGT. Deletions cut 5 bases from V and 4 bases from J, with 5 bases between. CDR3 in DNA: TGTGCCAGCAGTTACGGCTATGGCTACACCTTC. Its protein product is CASSYGYGYTF.

The V gene is TRBV27, the J gene TRBJ2-3; TRBD2 matches 14 bases. Germline lookup yields CDR1 MNHEY and CDR2 SMNVEV (reference sequence). The CDR3 extends over 16 amino acids. The V and J ends lost 6 bases and 3 bases, in that order; junction bases with no gene match: 5. CDR3 bases: TGTGCCAGCAGGCGACTAGCGGGAGGGAAAACAGATACGCAGTATTTT. Its translation: CASRRLAGGKTDTQYF.